One and the same sample provided the 15 T cell receptor beta chains below, sequenced in a study of T cells in Graves' hyperthyroidism and ophthalmopathy (dated by TCRdb to between 2018 and 2020). The method behind the library was multiplex PCR. TCRdb records Illumina HiSeq 2000 as the sequencer. The TCR beta CDR3 regions were amplified from RNA transcripts. A first-round RT-PCR of the TCR CDR3 used the HTBI primer set with the Qiagen OneStep RT-PCR kit. TCRdb trimmed the raw reads at Q25, called clones with MiXCR and kept productive beta chains. When rows share a CDR3 protein, they turn into one entry using the most common DNA and genes. The sample records 200,000 to 250,000 distinct CDR3 sequences, approximately 17% of which are singletons. In total, the top ten clones hold approximately 50% of the sample. The material sequenced was blood. Receptor source: a man in his fifties with Graves' hyperthyroidism.

This clonotype turned up a few times. The rearrangement uses TRBV10-3 and TRBJ2-5; D may be TRBD1 (6 bases). This CDR3 is 14 amino acids long. Between the trimmed V and J ends, which lost 5 bases and 0 bases, there was a span of 10 bases. Per the germline V gene, CDR1 is ENHRY and CDR2 is SYGVKD. The CDR3 DNA is TGTGCCATCAGTCCGGACAGTAACCAAGAGACCCAGTACTTC. Translation: CAISPDSNQETQYF.

Only one count was recorded for this clonotype. V usage is TRBV4-3 and J usage is TRBJ1-2, with unresolved D. The germline V and J ends were trimmed by 0 bases and 10 bases, with 9 bases remaining between them. Germline CDR1 is LGHNA and CDR2 is YSLEER. This CDR3 has 12 amino acids. This CDR3 reads CASSQDHLVYTF. The CDR3 DNA reads as TGCGCCAGCAGCCAAGATCATTTAGTCTACACCTTC.

In this sample, this clonotype turned up a few times. The chain couples TRBV7-2 to TRBJ2-7; 9 nucleotides agree with TRBD1. The J segment lost 1 base and the V segment lost 1 base, leaving 5 bases of the junction unmatched. The CDR3 length is 16 residues. Germline V gives CDR1 SGHTA, CDR2 FQGNSA. Written as DNA, the CDR3 is TGTGCCAGCAGCTTAGTGGGAGGACAGGGGTCCTACGAGCAGTACTTC. Amino acids: CASSLVGGQGSYEQYF.

This clonotype has a count of ten or more. The genes are TRBV12-3 or TRBV12-4 and TRBJ1-6, with TRBD1 as a possible D gene (5 bases). The V end lost 2 bases, the J end lost 5 bases, and 10 bases lay between the germline ends. The CDR3 has 15 amino acids. As DNA, the CDR3 is TGTGCCAGCAGTTTATCGGGACGGCATAATTCACCCCTCCACTTT. Translation gives CASSLSGRHNSPLHF.

This clonotype has just a few counts. The CDR3 loop reads CSASGGTDTQYF. CDR3 in DNA: TGCAGTGCTAGTGGAGGGACAGATACGCAGTATTTT. This chain links TRBV20-1 with TRBJ2-3; D might be TRBD2 (6 bases). Trimming took off 3 bases at V and 3 bases at J, with 7 bases between the two ends. Germline lookup yields CDR1 DFQATT and CDR2 SNEGSKA (reference sequence). The CDR3 loop spans 12 amino acids.

In its sample, this clonotype was seen many times. The rearrangement joins TRBV30 to TRBJ1-5, with D uncertain. This CDR3 has 14 amino acids. Deletions cut 3 bases from V and 4 bases from J, with 13 bases between. CDR1 GTSNPN and CDR2 SVGIG come from the germline V gene (reference sequence). This chain's CDR3 is CAWSRGLANQPQHF. CDR3 coding DNA: TGTGCCTGGAGCCGAGGGTTGGCTAATCAGCCCCAGCATTTT.

In its sample, this clonotype was seen once. Here the CDR3 reads CASSFRPNMNTEAFF. CDR3 bases: TGTGCCAGCAGCTTCCGGCCAAACATGAACACTGAAGCTTTCTTT. The chain is built from TRBV11-2 and TRBJ1-1; D gene uncertain. V shed 3 bases and J shed 0 bases, with 11 bases lying between them. CDR3 length equals 15 residues. CDR1 and CDR2 (germline): SGHAT, FQNNGV.

The CDR3 DNA reads as TGTGCCATCAGTGAGATCCCAGGACAAGAGACCCAGTACTTC. This translates into CAISEIPGQETQYF. The chain links TRBV10-3 to TRBJ2-5; D is unresolved. Germline CDR1 is ENHRY and CDR2 is SYGVKD. Trimming removed 2 bases at V and 2 bases at J, with 9 bases between. This CDR3 region has 14 residues.

This clonotype was recorded many times. The chain uses TRBV28 and TRBJ2-1; D is perhaps TRBD1 or TRBD2 (5 bases each). Per the germline V gene, CDR1 is MDHEN and CDR2 is SYDVKM. The CDR3 runs to 15 residues. V was shortened by 5 bases and J by 4 bases, with 15 bases between the two germline ends. The CDR3 loop reads CASSQPGPTYNEQFF. The CDR3 DNA reads as TGTGCCAGCAGTCAACCGGGACCTACTTACAATGAGCAGTTCTTC.

This clonotype was detected ten times or more. The chain is built from TRBV11-3 and TRBJ2-1, with unresolved D. This CDR3 is built from 13 residues. V gave up 8 bases and J gave up 5 bases, with 13 bases separating them. Per the germline V gene, CDR1 is SGHNT and CDR2 is YENEEA. The DNA for the CDR3 is TGTGCCAGCGTGGGTGTTCTGGACAATGAGCAGTTCTTC. It is translated as CASVGVLDNEQFF.

This clonotype has ten or more counts. The chain employs TRBV7-9 and TRBJ2-3, with D tentatively TRBD1 (6 bases). The germline V gene has CDR1 SEHNR and CDR2 FQNEAQ (reference sequence). The V end lost 4 bases, the J end lost 0 bases, and 11 bases lay between the germline ends. The CDR3 runs 15 residues. The CDR3 spells CASSSMGQSTDTQYF. CDR3 in DNA: TGTGCCAGCAGCTCTATGGGACAAAGCACAGATACGCAGTATTTT.

The sample holds a few counts of this clonotype. The V call is TRBV7-8, the J call TRBJ2-1; D possibly corresponds to TRBD2 (6 bases). Looked up from germline, CDR1 is SGHVS and CDR2 is FQNEAQ. The CDR3 has 14 residues. Trimming took 5 bases from V and 3 from J, leaving 11 bases between them. The CDR3, as DNA: TGTGCCAGCAGCCCTCGGGAGAACTACAATGAGCAGTTCTTC. Its translation is CASSPRENYNEQFF.

The gene calls are TRBV29-1 and TRBJ2-7; 10 positions match TRBD1. CDR3 size: 13 residues. CDR1 and CDR2 from the germline V gene are SQVTM and ANQGSEA. The V segment lost 6 bases and the J segment 3 bases; nucleotides outside the gene matches: 5. CDR3 sequence: CSVGTGVLYEQYF. DNA for the CDR3: TGCAGCGTAGGGACAGGGGTTCTCTACGAGCAGTACTTC.

With respect to this clonotype: It may be a read error: a sequence one base away is much more abundant. The V gene is TRBV14, the J gene TRBJ2-1; 10 nucleotides agree with TRBD1. This CDR3 is built from 16 residues. Germline lookup yields CDR1 SGHDN and CDR2 FVKESK. The CDR3 here is CASSPRRDRGSYEQLF. DNA for the CDR3: TGTGCCAGCAGCCCCCGCCGGGACAGGGGTAGTTATGAGCAGCTCTTC.

This clonotype was observed many times. The chain combines TRBV20-1 with TRBJ2-7; 7 bases fit TRBD2. Germline CDR1 DFQATT, CDR2 SNEGSKA (reference sequence). The CDR3 contains 14 residues. Unmatched junction bases numbered 5, after V lost 1 base and J lost 2 bases. CDR3 sequence (DNA): TGCAGTGCTAGAGGTCCTAGCGGCGCCTACGAGCAGTACTTC. Its translation is CSARGPSGAYEQYF.